This is a list of T cell receptor beta chains from one sample in a study of blood T cell repertoires in COVID-19. Some clones are missing from TCRdb's copy, which holds only in-frame ones; the method was immunoSEQ multiplex PCR. This sample has around 84,000 clones; about 80% occur once, and the top ten carry about 11%. Sequences were obtained from peripheral blood. The receptors shown here come from a woman aged 40 to 50 with active or convalescent COVID-19. Both conserved end residues are trimmed from each CDR3.

V gene	J gene	CDR3 length	CDR3 protein
TRBV18	TRBJ1-5	12	ASSPTAGNQPQH
TRBV7-2	TRBJ2-5	13	ASSLGTGGQETQY
TRBV28	TRBJ2-5	13	ASSPPTGRGETQY
TRBV4-1	TRBJ1-1	15	ASSQDPAGQGRTEAF
TRBV14	TRBJ2-1	13	ASSQSGKSPNEQF
TRBV28	TRBJ2-1	9	ASSLRNEQF
TRBV28	TRBJ1-2	10	ASRFSGYGYT
TRBV27	TRBJ2-3	12	ASSLWDRTDTQY
TRBV21-1	TRBJ2-7	12	ASSNFGISYEQY
TRBV5-1	TRBJ1-2	12	ASSLGSQLYGYT
TRBV10-2	TRBJ1-1	15	ASTGSRDRPTNTEAF
TRBV7-3	TRBJ2-2	12	ASSLATNTGELF
TRBV19	TRBJ2-3	12	ASKRRGSTDTQY